Sequencing of this TCR beta chain was carried out in a study of cytomegalovirus exposure and HLA in healthy donors. Overall study findings and caveats: More than 15,000 TCR beta sequences were associated with HLA alleles at 0.05 false discovery rate in a later analysis. Many donors carried some public TCRs, although rarity characterized most TCR sequences.

Turning to this clone: What it binds is not known.

The PCR made use of 60 Vbeta and 13 Jbeta primers. Sequenced by immunoSEQ multiplex PCR; TCRdb stores in-frame clones only, minus some. The data show about 97,000 clones, approximately 87% seen once. The sequenced sample consisted of PBMCs. This TCR was recovered from a man aged 35-49 years in good health and CMV-seronegative.

DNA for the CDR3: TGCGCCAGCAGCTTGGCCGCGGATCAGCCCCAGCATTTT. Residues: CASSLAADQPQHF. The J gene is TRBJ1-5, the V gene TRBV5-1; D remains unclear. The CDR3 extends over 13 amino acids. The V and J ends lost 0 bases and 5 bases respectively, with 6 bases between them. Germline V lookup: CDR1 SGHRS, CDR2 YFSETQ.